The clone carrying this T cell receptor (beta chain) was counted only a few times. The CDR3 covers 15 residues. CDR1 is DFQATT and CDR2 is SNEGSKA in the germline V gene (reference sequence). The ends were cut back, 6 bases at V and 2 bases at J, with 19 bases in the middle. MiXCR, run by TCRdb on the 5' RACE reads, gives a single entry per CDR3 protein. The sample yields about 180,000 distinct CDR3 sequences, roughly 18% seen once. These data originate in a study of T-cell memory formation after mild COVID-19. Sequencing used PBMCs or a T cell subset sorted from them (not recorded which). The gene calls are TRBV20-1 and TRBJ2-5, with a possible D match to TRBD1 (6 bases). This receptor was obtained from a man aged 18 to 29 who had mild COVID-19 (a few samples of this study predate the infection). Cell type and time point are not known. The CDR3 reads CSALLGQSVQETQYF. The DNA of the CDR3 is TGCAGTGCCTTACTAGGACAGTCCGTACAAGAGACCCAGTACTTC.